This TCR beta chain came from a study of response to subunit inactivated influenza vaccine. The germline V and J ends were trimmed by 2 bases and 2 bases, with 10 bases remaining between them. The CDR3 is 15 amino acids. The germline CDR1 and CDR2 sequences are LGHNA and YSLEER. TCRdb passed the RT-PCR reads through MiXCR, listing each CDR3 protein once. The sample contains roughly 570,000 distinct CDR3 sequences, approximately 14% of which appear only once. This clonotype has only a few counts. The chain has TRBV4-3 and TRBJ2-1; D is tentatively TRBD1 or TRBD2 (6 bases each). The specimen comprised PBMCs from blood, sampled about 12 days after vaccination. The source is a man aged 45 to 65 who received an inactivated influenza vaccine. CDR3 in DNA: TGCGCCAGCAGCCAAATGAGGGGGGCCTACAATGAGCAGTTCTTC. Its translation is CASSQMRGAYNEQFF.